This T cell receptor (beta chain) was sequenced during a study of T cell responses to AZD1222 COVID-19 vaccine. Sequencing used immunoSEQ multiplex PCR; TCRdb keeps in-frame clones, though not all of them. Counted here are about 120,000 clones, approximately 86% occurring once; the ten biggest clones make up 17%. The ends were cut back, 0 bases at V and 10 bases at J, with 11 bases in the middle. CDR1 and CDR2 from the germline V gene are GTSNPN and SVGIG (reference sequence). The CDR3 is made up of 12 amino acids. This sample comprised peripheral blood, obtained 28 days after the second AZD1222 dose. The receptor was derived from an adult who received the AZD1222 COVID-19 vaccine. J is TRBJ2-3 and V is TRBV30; D is unresolved. In nucleotides, the CDR3 is TGTGCCTGGAGTGTCGAAAGGACCGCGCAGTATTTT. Encoded protein: CAWSVERTAQYF.